The 10 T cell receptor beta chains reported below all come from one sample, sequenced in a study of blood T cell repertoires in COVID-19. Data came from immunoSEQ multiplex PCR; TCRdb stores just in-frame clones and leaves some out. The table has under 14,000 clones, roughly 80% seen once. The sequenced sample consisted of peripheral blood. The receptor source for this set is a man in his 70s with active COVID-19.

The genes are TRBV18 and TRBJ2-5, with 7 bases fitting TRBD2. J lost 7 bases, V lost 4 bases, and 6 bases had no gene match. Germline assignment: CDR1 KGHSH and CDR2 LQKENI. The length of the CDR3 is 13 residues. This CDR3 is CASSQGLDGTQYF. CDR3 DNA sequence: TGTGCCAGCTCACAAGGACTAGACGGGACCCAGTACTTC.

In its sample, this clone was seen a few times. This chain connects TRBV19 to TRBJ1-5; D perhaps matches TRBD1 (5 bases). This CDR3 comprises 14 residues. Trimming stripped 3 bases from V and 3 bases from J, with 9 bases between. From germline, CDR1 is LNHDA and CDR2 SQIVND (reference sequence). The CDR3 protein is CASSMATANQPQHF. The CDR3 bases are TGTGCCAGTAGTATGGCGACAGCCAATCAGCCCCAGCATTTT.

The chain carries TRBV6-5 and TRBJ2-7, with a weak D call TRBD1 (6 bases). In germline, CDR1 is MNHEY, CDR2 SVGAGI. V lost 0 bases and J lost 4, with 7 bases in between. This CDR3 comprises 13 residues. The CDR3 sequence is CASSYSRGYEQYF. The CDR3 bases are TGTGCCAGCAGTTACTCCAGGGGTTACGAGCAGTACTTC.

This chain links TRBV4-3 with TRBJ2-7; tentatively, D is TRBD2 (6 bases). The CDR3 spans 15 residues. V shed 4 bases and J shed 5 bases, with 18 bases lying between them. Looked up from germline, CDR1 is LGHNA and CDR2 is YSLEER. CDR3 sequence reads: CASSPGLLRLNEQYF. DNA of the CDR3: TGCGCCAGCAGCCCGGGACTTCTGCGACTCAACGAGCAGTACTTC.

The chain links TRBV19 to TRBJ1-2, with D unclear. This CDR3 has 13 residues. V was cut by 5 bases and J by 8 bases, with 15 bases left in between. Germline V gene lookup returns CDR1 LNHDA and CDR2 SQIVND (reference sequence). CDR3 DNA: TGTGCCAGTAGTGCTCGGGCGGGCCGGGGCTACACCTTC. Amino acid sequence: CASSARAGRGYTF.

The chain joins TRBV6-5 to TRBJ2-7; TRBD1 matches at 7 bases. The CDR3 covers 14 residues. V was pared by 6 bases and J by 0 bases, with 5 bases of the junction left unmatched. CDR1 and CDR2 from the germline V gene are MNHEY and SVGAGI. CDR3 DNA: TGTGCCAGCAGCCGGGACAGAAGCTCCTACGAGCAGTACTTC. It specifies CASSRDRSSYEQYF.

This clone has a handful of counts. The V gene is TRBV2, the J gene TRBJ2-7; no reliable D call. CDR1 and CDR2 (germline): SNHLY, FYNNEI. V was pared by 8 bases and J by 7 bases, with 15 bases between. The CDR3 totals 12 residues. The CDR3: CASSRTAGEQYF. The CDR3 DNA is TGTGCCAGCTCACGAACGGCCGGGGAGCAGTACTTC.

The V and J genes are TRBV27 and TRBJ2-2; maybe TRBD2 (6 bases). V was trimmed by 0 bases and J by 6 bases, leaving 14 bases between them. The CDR3 is 16 amino acids. Germline CDR1 reads MNHEY; CDR2 reads SMNVEV (reference sequence). Here the CDR3 reads CASSLSRRGLAGELFF. The CDR3 region has the DNA TGTGCCAGCAGTTTATCGCGGCGGGGATTAGCCGGGGAGCTGTTTTTT.

The chain links TRBV3-1 (or the pseudogene TRBV3-2) to TRBJ2-5; D unresolved. Germline V gene sequence: CDR1 LGHDT, CDR2 YNNKEL (reference sequence). With 5 bases removed from V and 5 bases from J, the gap between germline ends came to 15 bases. The CDR3 totals 14 residues. CDR3 protein: CASSSRVVEETQYF. In DNA, the CDR3 is TGTGCCAGCAGCTCCCGGGTGGTTGAGGAGACCCAGTACTTC.

The V and J genes are TRBV18 and TRBJ2-1, with TRBD1 matching 9 bases. Germline assignment: CDR1 KGHSH and CDR2 LQKENI. V lost 5 bases, J lost 4 bases, and 12 bases stayed unmatched. The CDR3 covers 17 residues. The CDR3 spells CASSTWSSGTGYNEQFF. The CDR3 region has the DNA TGTGCCAGCTCAACTTGGTCGTCTGGGACAGGGTACAATGAGCAGTTCTTC.